Included here is one T cell receptor beta chain sequence, with context. A much larger clone differs by one base, so this may be a read error. CDR1 is MNHEY and CDR2 is SVGAGI in the germline V gene. The CDR3 runs to 15 residues. The data originate from a study of tumor-infiltrating lymphocytes in primary liver carcinoma. Study as a whole: Read depth, roughly 3.5 to 8 million productive TCRbeta reads, did not differ significantly between tissues.

Starting material for RNA and DNA co-extraction consisted of roughly 17-31 mg of unsorted bulk tissue. With a constant-region primer, TCR beta cDNA was made from 500 ng of total RNA. Libraries for TCR beta were built through three nested multiplex PCR rounds, which together made up a slightly modified ARM-PCR procedure. The first two PCR rounds used TRBV1-TRBV30 forward primers with a C-beta reverse primer, roughly 11 cycles each. TCRdb processed the multiplex PCR reads anew with MiXCR; each CDR3 protein has one entry. The table has about 20,000 distinct CDR3 sequences, 80% seen once. The receptor was isolated from a woman younger than 45 with primary liver carcinoma and hepatitis B virus infection. The rearrangement uses TRBV6-5 and TRBJ2-1, with 14 bases fitting TRBD2. What was sequenced was liver tumor tissue from sampling region 2. Sample subset: tumor region T2, inferior pole. Written as DNA, the CDR3 is TGTGCCAGCAGGGGACTAGCGGGGGAACACAATAAGCAGTTATTC. It is translated as CASRGLAGEHNKQLF.